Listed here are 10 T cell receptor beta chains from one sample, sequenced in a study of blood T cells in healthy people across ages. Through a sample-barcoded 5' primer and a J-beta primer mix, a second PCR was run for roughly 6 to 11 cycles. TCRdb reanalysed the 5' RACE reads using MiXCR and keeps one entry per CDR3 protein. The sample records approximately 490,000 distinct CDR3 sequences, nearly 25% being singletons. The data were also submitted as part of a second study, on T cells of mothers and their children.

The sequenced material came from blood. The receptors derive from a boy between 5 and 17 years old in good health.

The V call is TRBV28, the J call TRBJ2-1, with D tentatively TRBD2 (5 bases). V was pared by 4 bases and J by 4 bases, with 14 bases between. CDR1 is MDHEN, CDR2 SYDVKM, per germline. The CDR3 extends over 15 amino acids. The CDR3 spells CASSYPVAGYNEQFF. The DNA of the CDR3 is TGTGCCAGCAGTTATCCGGTTGCGGGTTACAATGAGCAGTTCTTC.

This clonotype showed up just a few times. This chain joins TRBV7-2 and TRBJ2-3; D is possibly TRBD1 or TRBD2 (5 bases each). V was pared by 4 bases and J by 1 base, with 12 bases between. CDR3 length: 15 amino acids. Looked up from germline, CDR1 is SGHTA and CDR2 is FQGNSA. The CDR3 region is CASSSGHRGTDTQYF. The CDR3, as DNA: TGTGCCAGCAGCTCGGGGCACAGAGGCACAGATACGCAGTATTTT.

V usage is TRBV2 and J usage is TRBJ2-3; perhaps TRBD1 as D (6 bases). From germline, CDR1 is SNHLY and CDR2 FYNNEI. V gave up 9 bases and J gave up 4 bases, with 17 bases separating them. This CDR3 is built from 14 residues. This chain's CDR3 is CARSTDRPADTQYF. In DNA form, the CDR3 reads TGTGCCAGGTCCACCGACAGGCCCGCAGATACGCAGTATTTT.

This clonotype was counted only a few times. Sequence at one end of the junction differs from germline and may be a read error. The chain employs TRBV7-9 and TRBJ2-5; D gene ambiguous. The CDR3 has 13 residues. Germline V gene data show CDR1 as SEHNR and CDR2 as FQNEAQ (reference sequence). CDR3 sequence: CASSPTRQETQHF. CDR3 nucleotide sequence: TGTGCCAGTAGCCCCACACGACAAGAGACCCAGCACTTC.

The CDR3 DNA follows: TGTGCCAGCAGTTACGCTACAGGGGAAGAGACCCAGTACTTC. Its translation: CASSYATGEETQYF. The chain combines TRBV6-5 with TRBJ2-5, with TRBD1 identical over 7 bases. The CDR3 consists of 14 residues. The germline gives CDR1 MNHEY, CDR2 SVGAGI. J gave up 3 bases and V 2 bases, and 3 bases lay outside the gene matches.

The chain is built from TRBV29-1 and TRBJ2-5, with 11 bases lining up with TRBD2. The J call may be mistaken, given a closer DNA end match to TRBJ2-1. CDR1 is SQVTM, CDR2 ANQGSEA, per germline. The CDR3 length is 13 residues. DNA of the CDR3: TGCAGCGTTGCTATAGCGGGAGGGGATGAGCAGTTCTTC. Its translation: CSVAIAGGDEQFF.

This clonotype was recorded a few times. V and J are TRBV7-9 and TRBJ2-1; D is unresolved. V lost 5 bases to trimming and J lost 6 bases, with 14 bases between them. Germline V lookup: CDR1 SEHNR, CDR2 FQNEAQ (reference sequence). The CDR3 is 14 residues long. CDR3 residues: CASSPRGEPNEQFF. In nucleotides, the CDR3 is TGTGCCAGCAGCCCCCGAGGAGAGCCCAATGAGCAGTTCTTC. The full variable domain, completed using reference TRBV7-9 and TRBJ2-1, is DTGVSQNPRHKITKRGQNVTFRCDPISEHNRLYWYRQTLGQGPEFLTYFQNEAQLEKSRLLSDRFSAERPKGSFSTLEIQRTEQGDSAMYLCASSPRGEPNEQFFGPGTRLTVL.

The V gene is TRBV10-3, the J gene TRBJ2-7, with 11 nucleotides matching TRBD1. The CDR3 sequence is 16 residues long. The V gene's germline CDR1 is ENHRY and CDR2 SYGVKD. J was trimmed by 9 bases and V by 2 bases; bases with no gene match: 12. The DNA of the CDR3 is TGTGCCATCAGTGAGCCAGGGGACAGGGGGATGGTGTGGCAGTACTTC. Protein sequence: CAISEPGDRGMVWQYF.

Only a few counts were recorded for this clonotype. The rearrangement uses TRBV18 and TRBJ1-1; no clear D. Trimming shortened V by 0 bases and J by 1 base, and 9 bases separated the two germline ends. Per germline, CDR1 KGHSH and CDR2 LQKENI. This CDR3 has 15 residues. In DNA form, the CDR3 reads TGTGCCAGCTCACCACCCGAACTTAGGAACACTGAAGCTTTCTTT. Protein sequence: CASSPPELRNTEAFF.

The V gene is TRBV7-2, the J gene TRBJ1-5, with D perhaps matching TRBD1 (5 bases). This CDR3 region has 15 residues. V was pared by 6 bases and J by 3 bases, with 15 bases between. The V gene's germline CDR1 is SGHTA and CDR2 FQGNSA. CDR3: CASRSGGTANQPQHF. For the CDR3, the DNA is TGTGCCAGCAGGAGTGGAGGGACGGCCAATCAGCCCCAGCATTTT.